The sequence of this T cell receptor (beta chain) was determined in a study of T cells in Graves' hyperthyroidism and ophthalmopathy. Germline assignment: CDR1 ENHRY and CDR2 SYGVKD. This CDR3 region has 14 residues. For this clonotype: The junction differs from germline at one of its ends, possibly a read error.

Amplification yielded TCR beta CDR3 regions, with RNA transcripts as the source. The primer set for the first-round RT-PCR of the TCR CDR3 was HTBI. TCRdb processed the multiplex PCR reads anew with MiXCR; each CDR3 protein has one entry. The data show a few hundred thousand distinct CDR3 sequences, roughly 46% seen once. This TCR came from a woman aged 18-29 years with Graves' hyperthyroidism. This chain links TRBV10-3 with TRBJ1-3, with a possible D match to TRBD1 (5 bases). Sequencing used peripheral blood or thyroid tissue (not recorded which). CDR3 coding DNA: TGTGCTATCAGCGCCGGGACCTCTGGAAACACCATATATTTT. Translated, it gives CAISAGTSGNTIYF.